The 18 T cell receptor beta chains presented below share a single source sample, sequenced in a study of T-cell memory formation after mild COVID-19. From the 5' RACE reads, TCRdb called clonotypes with MiXCR, one entry per CDR3 protein. This sample has about 130,000 distinct CDR3 sequences; roughly 6% occur once, and the top ten carry 2% to 2.5%. What was sequenced was PBMCs or a T cell subset sorted from them (not recorded which). Source of these receptors: an adult woman who had mild COVID-19 (a few samples of this study predate the infection). Cell type and time point are not known.

This clonotype occurred many times. This chain links TRBV10-3 with TRBJ2-7; D may correspond to TRBD1 or TRBD2 (5 bases each). Between the trimmed V and J ends, which lost 4 bases and 6 bases, there was a span of 10 bases. Germline assignment: CDR1 ENHRY and CDR2 SYGVKD. The CDR3 is 12 residues long. DNA for the CDR3: TGTGCCATCAGTGTCCGGGACGTCGAGCAGTACTTC. Its protein is CAISVRDVEQYF.

This chain uses TRBV7-2 with TRBJ2-1, with D possibly TRBD2 on 5 matching bases. V lost 5 bases and J 7 bases, leaving 15 bases between the germline ends. Germline CDR1 reads SGHTA; CDR2 reads FQGNSA. The CDR3 covers 14 residues. The CDR3 sequence is CASSPGIARNEQFF. The CDR3 DNA follows: TGTGCCAGCAGCCCCGGGATAGCGAGGAATGAGCAGTTCTTC.

In this sample, this clonotype turned up a few times. The chain has TRBV6-5 and TRBJ1-2, with 7 nucleotides matching TRBD1. Germline V gene lookup returns CDR1 MNHEY and CDR2 SVGAGI. The CDR3 is made up of 14 amino acids. V gave up 2 bases and J gave up 7 bases; unmatched junction bases: 7. DNA of the CDR3: TGTGCCAGCAGTTACGGACGACAGGGACCTGGCTACACCTTC. Its translation is CASSYGRQGPGYTF.

This clonotype has a count of ten or more. This chain links TRBV20-1 with TRBJ2-1, with D perhaps being TRBD1 or TRBD2 (5 bases each). Trimming stripped 2 bases from V and 9 bases from J, with 23 bases between. Looked up from germline, CDR1 is DFQATT and CDR2 is SNEGSKA (reference sequence). The CDR3 has 16 amino acids. In DNA form, the CDR3 reads TGCAGTGCTAGACCCCACAGGCGGGCCGGCCTGGGTGAGCAGTTCTTC. It specifies CSARPHRRAGLGEQFF.

This clonotype was observed a handful of times. This sequence joins TRBV5-1 and TRBJ2-7; 12 bases align to TRBD2. The ends lost 1 base at V and 0 bases at J; junction bases unmatched: 5. CDR1 and CDR2 from the germline V gene are SGHRS and YFSETQ. This CDR3 spans 17 amino acids. CDR3 residues: CASSLPGTSGPSYEQYF. Here the CDR3 DNA reads TGCGCCAGCAGCTTGCCCGGGACTAGCGGGCCCTCCTACGAGCAGTACTTC.

This clonotype was counted between two and nine times. The rearrangement links TRBV28 to TRBJ2-7, with D perhaps given as TRBD1 or TRBD2 (5 bases each). Trimming took off 6 bases at V and 4 bases at J, with 19 bases between the two ends. This CDR3 comprises 15 residues. Per the germline V gene, CDR1 is MDHEN and CDR2 is SYDVKM. The CDR3 loop is CASSISGAGMYEQYF. The CDR3 DNA sequence: TGTGCCAGCAGCATATCCGGGGCAGGGATGTACGAGCAGTACTTC.

This clonotype was seen ten or more times. This chain uses TRBV18 with TRBJ2-2, with D perhaps TRBD2 (5 bases). The germline V gene has CDR1 KGHSH and CDR2 LQKENI. CDR3 length: 14 amino acids. V shed 5 bases and J shed 4 bases, with 11 bases lying between them. The CDR3 sequence is CASSTNEGTGELFF. The CDR3 coding sequence is TGTGCCAGCTCAACAAACGAGGGCACCGGGGAGCTGTTTTTT.

This clonotype was picked up many times. V and J are TRBV2 and TRBJ1-1; D is perhaps TRBD1 (5 bases). The ends were cut back, 8 bases at V and 3 bases at J, with 13 bases in the middle. CDR1 is SNHLY and CDR2 is FYNNEI in the germline V gene. The CDR3 runs 13 residues. The CDR3 DNA sequence: TGTGCCAGCGCAGGGAATGAGGACACTGAAGCTTTCTTT. The encoded protein is CASAGNEDTEAFF.

The CDR3: CASSSAGTAGNTIYF. The CDR3 bases are TGTGCCAGCAGCTCAGCCGGGACGGCCGGAAACACCATATATTTT. The chain links TRBV9 to TRBJ1-3, with D tentatively TRBD1 (5 bases). Germline CDR1 is SGDLS and CDR2 is YYNGEE. The CDR3 length is 15 residues. Trimming left V 4 bases short and J 4 bases short, with 15 bases between.

This clonotype was picked up many times. V is TRBV12-3 or TRBV12-4 and J is TRBJ2-5; the match to TRBD2 covers 11 bases. With 2 bases clipped from V and 2 bases from J, the junction kept 1 base outside the gene matches. The CDR3 is 15 amino acids. CDR3 DNA: TGTGCCAGCAGTTTAACTAGCGGGGGACAAGAGACCCAGTACTTC. Protein: CASSLTSGGQETQYF.

This clonotype was seen ten or more times. The chain has TRBV5-1 and TRBJ1-2; 7 nucleotides line up with TRBD1. The CDR3 is made up of 16 amino acids. Germline V gives CDR1 SGHRS, CDR2 YFSETQ. V lost 0 bases, J lost 4 bases, and 9 bases stayed unmatched. DNA of the CDR3: TGCGCCAGCAGCTTGGAAGCGACAGGGAGGCTCTATGGCTACACCTTC. Its protein is CASSLEATGRLYGYTF.

A few counts support this clonotype. This chain links TRBV5-4 with TRBJ2-1, with a weak D call TRBD2 (6 bases). CDR3 length: 13 residues. Germline CDR1 and CDR2: SGHNT and YYREEE (reference sequence). The V end lost 6 bases, the J end lost 8 bases, and 15 bases lay between the germline ends. The CDR3: CASIRLGGDEQFF. The CDR3 nucleotides read TGTGCCAGCATACGACTAGGCGGAGATGAGCAGTTCTTC.

The chain couples TRBV4-3 to TRBJ1-1; D call uncertain. CDR1 and CDR2 from the germline V gene are LGHNA and YSLEER. This CDR3 spans 15 amino acids. Trimming removed 0 bases at V and 1 base at J, with 9 bases between. Here the CDR3 DNA reads TGCGCCAGCAGCCAAGAGATAGCTACGAACACTGAAGCTTTCTTT. Protein: CASSQEIATNTEAFF.

The chain combines TRBV4-1 with TRBJ2-6; 10 bases match TRBD1. Germline lookup yields CDR1 MGHRA and CDR2 YSYEKL. The CDR3 spans 19 residues. J lost 0 bases, V lost 0 bases, and 5 bases had no gene match. CDR3 bases: TGCGCCAGCAGCCAAGATCGGACAGGGGGTGCCTCTGGGGCCAACGTCCTGACTTTC. Translation gives CASSQDRTGGASGANVLTF.

This clonotype was seen a handful of times. The rearrangement links TRBV7-9 to TRBJ1-1, with D uncertain. The CDR3 length is 15 residues. V dropped 0 bases and J dropped 3 bases, with 11 bases sitting between them. Germline V CDR1 and CDR2: SEHNR, FQNEAQ (reference sequence). For the CDR3, the DNA is TGTGCCAGCAGCTTAGCGTTTAGTGTGTACACTGAAGCTTTCTTT. Translated, it gives CASSLAFSVYTEAFF.

This clonotype was seen repeatedly, ten times or more. The chain has TRBV11-2 and TRBJ2-5; 10 bases fit TRBD2. CDR1 SGHAT and CDR2 FQNNGV come from the germline V gene. This CDR3 region has 15 residues. The J segment lost 5 bases and the V segment lost 3 bases, leaving 6 bases of the junction unmatched. CDR3 nucleotide sequence: TGTGCCAGCAGCTTTAGCGGGGGGCCAGGGGAGACCCAGTACTTC. It specifies CASSFSGGPGETQYF.

This clonotype occurred many times. This chain's CDR3 is CSARDRAGEPNYGYTF. The DNA of the CDR3 is TGCAGTGCTAGAGATCGGGCAGGGGAACCTAACTATGGCTACACCTTC. The chain carries TRBV20-1 and TRBJ1-2, with D possibly being TRBD1 (6 bases). This CDR3 has 16 amino acids. CDR1 and CDR2 from the germline V gene are DFQATT and SNEGSKA (reference sequence). Trimming stripped 0 bases from V and 0 bases from J, with 14 bases between.

V and J are TRBV30 and TRBJ2-1; 12 bases line up with TRBD2. The germline CDR1 and CDR2 sequences are GTSNPN and SVGIG (reference sequence). This CDR3 contains 14 residues. V shed 0 bases, J shed 12 bases, and the junction held 6 bases outside the gene matches. CDR3 DNA sequence: TGTGCCTGGAGTGTTCTAGCGGGGGGGCAGAGGCAGTTCTTC. This codes for CAWSVLAGGQRQFF.